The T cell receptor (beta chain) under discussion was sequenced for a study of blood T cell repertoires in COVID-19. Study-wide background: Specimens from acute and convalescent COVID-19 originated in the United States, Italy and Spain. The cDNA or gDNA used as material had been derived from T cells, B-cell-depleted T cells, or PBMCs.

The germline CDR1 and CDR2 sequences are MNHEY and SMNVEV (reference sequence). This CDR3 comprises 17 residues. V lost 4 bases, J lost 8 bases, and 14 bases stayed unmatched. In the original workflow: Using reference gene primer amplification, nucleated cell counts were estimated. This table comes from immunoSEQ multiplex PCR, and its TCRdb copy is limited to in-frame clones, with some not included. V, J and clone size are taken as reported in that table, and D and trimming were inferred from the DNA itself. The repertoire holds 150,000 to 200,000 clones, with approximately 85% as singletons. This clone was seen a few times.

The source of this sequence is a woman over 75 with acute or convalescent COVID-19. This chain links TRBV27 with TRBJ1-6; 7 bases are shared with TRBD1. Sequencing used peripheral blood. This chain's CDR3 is CASSSGQPPSRDSPLHF. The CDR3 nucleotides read TGTGCCAGCAGTTCGGGACAGCCGCCCTCACGGGATTCACCCCTCCACTTT.